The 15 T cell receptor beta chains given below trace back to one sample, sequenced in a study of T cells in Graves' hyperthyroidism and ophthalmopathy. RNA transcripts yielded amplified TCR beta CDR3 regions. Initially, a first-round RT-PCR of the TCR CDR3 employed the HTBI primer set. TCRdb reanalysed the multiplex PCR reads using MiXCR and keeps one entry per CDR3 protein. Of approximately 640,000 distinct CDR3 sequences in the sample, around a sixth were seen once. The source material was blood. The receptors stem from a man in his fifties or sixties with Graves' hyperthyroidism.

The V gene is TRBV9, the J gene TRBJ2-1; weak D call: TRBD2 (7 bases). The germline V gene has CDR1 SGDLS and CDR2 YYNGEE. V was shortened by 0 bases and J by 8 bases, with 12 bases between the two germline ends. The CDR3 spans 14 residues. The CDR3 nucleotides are TGTGCCAGCAGCGTAGAGGGGGGGGCGGATGAGCAGTTCTTC. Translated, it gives CASSVEGGADEQFF. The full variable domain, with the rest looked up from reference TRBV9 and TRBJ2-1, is DSGVTQTPKHLITATGQRVTLRCSPRSGDLSVYWYQQSLDQGLQFLIQYYNGEERAKGNILERFSAQQFPDLHSELNLSSLELGDSALYFCASSVEGGADEQFFGPGTRLTVL.

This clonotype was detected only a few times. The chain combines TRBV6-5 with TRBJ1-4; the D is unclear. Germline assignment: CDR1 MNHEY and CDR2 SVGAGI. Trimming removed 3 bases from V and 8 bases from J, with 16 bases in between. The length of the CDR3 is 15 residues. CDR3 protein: CASSYSYESREKLFF. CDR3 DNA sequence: TGTGCCAGCAGTTATAGTTACGAGTCGCGAGAAAAACTGTTTTTT.

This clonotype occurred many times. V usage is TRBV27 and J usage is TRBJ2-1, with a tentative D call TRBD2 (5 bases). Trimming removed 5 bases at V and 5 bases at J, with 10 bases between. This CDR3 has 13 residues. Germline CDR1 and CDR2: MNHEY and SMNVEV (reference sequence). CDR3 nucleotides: TGTGCCAGCAGTATGAGGGTCCACAATGAGCAGTTCTTC. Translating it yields CASSMRVHNEQFF.

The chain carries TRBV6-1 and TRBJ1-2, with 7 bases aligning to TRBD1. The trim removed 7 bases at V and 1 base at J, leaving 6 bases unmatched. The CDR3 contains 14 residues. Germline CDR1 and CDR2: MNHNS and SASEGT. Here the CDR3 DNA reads TGTGCCAGCAACCTTCGACAGGGTAACTATGGCTACACCTTC. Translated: CASNLRQGNYGYTF.

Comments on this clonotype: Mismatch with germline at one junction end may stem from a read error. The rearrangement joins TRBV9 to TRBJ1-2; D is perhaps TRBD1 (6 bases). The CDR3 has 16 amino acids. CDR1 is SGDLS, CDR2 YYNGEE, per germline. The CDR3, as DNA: TGTGCCAGCAGCGTAAGTTCGGACAGCGCTAATTATGGCTACACCTTC. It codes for CASSVSSDSANYGYTF.

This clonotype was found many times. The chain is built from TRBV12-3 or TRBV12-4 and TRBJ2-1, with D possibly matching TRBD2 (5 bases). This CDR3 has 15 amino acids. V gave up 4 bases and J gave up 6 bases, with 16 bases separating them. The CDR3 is CASSSTGKRVNEQFF. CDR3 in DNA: TGTGCCAGCAGTTCGACCGGGAAACGAGTCAATGAGCAGTTCTTC.

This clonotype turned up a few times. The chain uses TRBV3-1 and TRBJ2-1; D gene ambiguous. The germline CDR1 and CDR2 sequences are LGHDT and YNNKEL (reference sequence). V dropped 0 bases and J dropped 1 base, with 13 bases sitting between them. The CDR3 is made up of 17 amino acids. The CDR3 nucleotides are TGTGCCAGCAGCCAAGATCCGTCAGTGGGGTCCTACAATGAGCAGTTCTTC. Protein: CASSQDPSVGSYNEQFF.

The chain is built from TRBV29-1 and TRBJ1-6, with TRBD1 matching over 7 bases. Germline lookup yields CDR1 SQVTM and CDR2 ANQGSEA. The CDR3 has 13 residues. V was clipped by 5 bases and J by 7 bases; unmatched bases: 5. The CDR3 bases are TGCAGCGTTAGACAGGGTCAAAATTCACCCCTCCACTTT. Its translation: CSVRQGQNSPLHF.

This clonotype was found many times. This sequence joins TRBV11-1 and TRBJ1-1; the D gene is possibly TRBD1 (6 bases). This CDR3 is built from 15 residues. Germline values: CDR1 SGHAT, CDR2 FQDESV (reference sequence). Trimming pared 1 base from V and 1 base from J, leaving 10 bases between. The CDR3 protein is CASSLGDNRNTEAFF. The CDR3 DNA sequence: TGTGCCAGCAGCTTAGGGGACAATAGGAACACTGAAGCTTTCTTT.

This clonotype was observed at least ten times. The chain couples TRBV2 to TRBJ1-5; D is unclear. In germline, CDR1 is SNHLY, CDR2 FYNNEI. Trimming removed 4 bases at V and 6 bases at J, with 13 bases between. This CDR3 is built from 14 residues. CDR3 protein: CASSASDRGQPQHF. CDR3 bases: TGTGCCAGCAGTGCTAGTGATCGGGGTCAGCCCCAGCATTTT.

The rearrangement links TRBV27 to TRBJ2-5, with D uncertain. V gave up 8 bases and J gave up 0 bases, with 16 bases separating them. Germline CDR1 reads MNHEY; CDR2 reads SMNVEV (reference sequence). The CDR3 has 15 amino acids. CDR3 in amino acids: CASGLTWQNQETQYF. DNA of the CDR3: TGTGCCAGCGGCTTAACTTGGCAGAACCAAGAGACCCAGTACTTC.

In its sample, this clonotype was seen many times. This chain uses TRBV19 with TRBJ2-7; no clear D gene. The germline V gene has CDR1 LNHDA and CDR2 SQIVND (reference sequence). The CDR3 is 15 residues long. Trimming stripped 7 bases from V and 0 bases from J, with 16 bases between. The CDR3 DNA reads TGTGCCAGTACAGTCAGCACAGACTTCTCCTACGAGCAGTACTTC. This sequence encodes CASTVSTDFSYEQYF.

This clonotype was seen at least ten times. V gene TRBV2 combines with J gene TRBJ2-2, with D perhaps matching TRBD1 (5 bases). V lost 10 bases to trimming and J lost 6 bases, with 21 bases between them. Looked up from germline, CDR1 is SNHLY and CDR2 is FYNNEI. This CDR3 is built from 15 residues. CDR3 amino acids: CAKAWKRGIAGELFF. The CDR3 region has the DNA TGTGCCAAAGCATGGAAAAGGGGTATAGCCGGGGAGCTGTTTTTT.

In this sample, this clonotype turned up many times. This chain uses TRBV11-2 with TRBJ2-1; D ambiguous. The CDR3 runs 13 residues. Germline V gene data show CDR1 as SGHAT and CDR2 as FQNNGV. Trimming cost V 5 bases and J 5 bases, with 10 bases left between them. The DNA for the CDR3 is TGTGCCAGCAGCCGAACAGTGAACAATGAGCAGTTCTTC. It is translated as CASSRTVNNEQFF.

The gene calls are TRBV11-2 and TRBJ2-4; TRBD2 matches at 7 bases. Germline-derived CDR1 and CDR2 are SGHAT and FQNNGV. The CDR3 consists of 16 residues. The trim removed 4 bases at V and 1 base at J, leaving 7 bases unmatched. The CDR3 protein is CASSSLGGGAKNIQYF. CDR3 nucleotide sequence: TGTGCCAGCAGCTCCTTGGGGGGGGGGGCCAAAAACATTCAGTACTTC.